A selection of T cell receptor beta chains follows, all from one sample in a study of blood T cell repertoires in COVID-19. Assay: immunoSEQ multiplex PCR; the TCRdb copy retains only in-frame clones and omits some. The repertoire consists of about 44,000 clones, with about 90% occurring once and the leading ten covering around 25%. Sequencing was performed on peripheral blood. These receptor sequences come from a woman of 80 years or more in a cohort sampled during active or convalescent COVID-19. Both conserved end residues are part of each CDR3. Fields, in order: CDR3 protein, J gene, V gene, CDR3 length, clone size. Only part of the rows carry a size: once, few, many, or a class if the clone is expanded.

CDR3: CAGGGTGYNSPLHF; J: TRBJ1-6; V: TRBV19; length: 14; size: -
CDR3: CASSLGSSVETQYF; J: TRBJ2-5; V: TRBV7-2; length: 14; size: -
CDR3: CASSSTRPYEQYF; J: TRBJ2-7; V: TRBV12-3/TRBV12-4; length: 13; size: few
CDR3: CASSGAAASQPQHF; J: TRBJ1-5; V: TRBV7-9; length: 14; size: -
CDR3: CSARRSGEAFF; J: TRBJ1-1; V: TRBV20-1; length: 11; size: once
CDR3: CASSVTGTGANVLTF; J: TRBJ2-6; V: TRBV7-8; length: 15; size: -
CDR3: CASSQDKGVDSPLHF; J: TRBJ1-6; V: TRBV4-2; length: 15; size: few
CDR3: CASARTGTALTGELFF; J: TRBJ2-2; V: TRBV7-9; length: 16; size: -
CDR3: CATLAGGRGDTQYF; J: TRBJ2-3; V: TRBV28; length: 14; size: -
CDR3: CASSQTHSTGPYSYEQYF; J: TRBJ2-7; V: TRBV4-1; length: 18; size: -
CDR3: CASSPGQGAFYGYTF; J: TRBJ1-2; V: TRBV18; length: 15; size: -
CDR3: CASSSQGANGYTF; J: TRBJ1-2; V: TRBV12-3/TRBV12-4; length: 13; size: -
CDR3: CASSLVGGLSNEQYF; J: TRBJ2-7; V: TRBV5-1; length: 15; size: -
CDR3: CASSQARLGRNTEAFF; J: TRBJ1-1; V: TRBV3-1/TRBV3-2; length: 16; size: many
CDR3: CASSRDRGLEQYF; J: TRBJ2-7; V: TRBV3-1/TRBV3-2; length: 13; size: -
CDR3: CASSQRTANYGYTF; J: TRBJ1-2; V: TRBV7-9; length: 14; size: -
CDR3: CASSETKTSGSSHF; J: TRBJ2-3; V: TRBV10-2; length: 14; size: -
CDR3: CASSLTLLGGSTDTQYF; J: TRBJ2-3; V: TRBV27; length: 17; size: -
CDR3: CASSVGRGGETQYF; J: TRBJ2-5; V: TRBV9; length: 14; size: -
CDR3: CASSTLRGGSGNTIYF; J: TRBJ1-3; V: TRBV7-8; length: 16; size: -
CDR3: CAWRHRGGTGELFF; J: TRBJ2-2; V: TRBV30; length: 14; size: -
CDR3: CASSIEAREWNEQFF; J: TRBJ2-1; V: TRBV19; length: 15; size: -
CDR3: CSVVVTASTDTQYF; J: TRBJ2-3; V: TRBV29-1; length: 14; size: -
CDR3: CASSDGLLTDTQYF; J: TRBJ2-3; V: TRBV2; length: 14; size: -
CDR3: CASSAGLAGAYEQYF; J: TRBJ2-7; V: TRBV3-1/TRBV3-2; length: 15; size: -
CDR3: CASSRTGGLDTEAFF; J: TRBJ1-1; V: TRBV5-1; length: 15; size: once
CDR3: CASCQYTPGLSSYEQYF; J: TRBJ2-7; V: TRBV4-3; length: 17; size: -
CDR3: CASSQGGTSGRKYF; J: TRBJ2-7; V: TRBV3-1/TRBV3-2; length: 14; size: once
CDR3: CASSQVGGARTDTQYF; J: TRBJ2-3; V: TRBV3-1/TRBV3-2; length: 16; size: -
CDR3: CASSSGTGVSPLHF; J: TRBJ1-6; V: TRBV28; length: 14; size: -
CDR3: CASSLHGRGYNSPLHF; J: TRBJ1-6; V: TRBV5-8; length: 16; size: -
CDR3: CASSSPGGGYTF; J: TRBJ1-2; V: TRBV7-2; length: 12; size: -
CDR3: CAWSLGGGPYNEQFF; J: TRBJ2-1; V: TRBV30; length: 15; size: -
CDR3: CASSQSKAGSTDTQYF; J: TRBJ2-3; V: TRBV4-1; length: 16; size: -
CDR3: CASSQPGQLYGYTF; J: TRBJ1-2; V: TRBV4-3; length: 14; size: -
CDR3: CAWTISETQYF; J: TRBJ2-5; V: TRBV30; length: 11; size: -
CDR3: CASSLTPGYYPEKLFF; J: TRBJ1-4; V: TRBV11-3; length: 16; size: -
CDR3: CASSPGTGGAFF; J: TRBJ1-1; V: TRBV13; length: 12; size: -
CDR3: CASSLETGVGYGYTF; J: TRBJ1-2; V: TRBV5-1; length: 15; size: few
CDR3: CASSRTSGSGNEQFF; J: TRBJ2-1; V: TRBV5-4; length: 15; size: -
CDR3: CASSVGGQLNTEAFF; J: TRBJ1-1; V: TRBV9; length: 15; size: -
CDR3: CASSPGENTQYF; J: TRBJ2-3; V: TRBV4-3; length: 12; size: -
CDR3: CSVSDGGQNSPLHF; J: TRBJ1-6; V: TRBV29-1; length: 14; size: -
CDR3: CASSSGAGRYTDTQYF; J: TRBJ2-3; V: TRBV7-3; length: 16; size: -
CDR3: CASSLQGSYGYTF; J: TRBJ1-2; V: TRBV27; length: 13; size: -
CDR3: CASSLQYRDYEQYF; J: TRBJ2-7; V: TRBV7-8; length: 14; size: -
CDR3: CASSVGSYYGYTF; J: TRBJ1-2; V: TRBV2; length: 13; size: -
CDR3: CASSEVVAGIAETQYF; J: TRBJ2-5; V: TRBV2; length: 16; size: -
CDR3: CASSNRGSGNTIYF; J: TRBJ1-3; V: TRBV27; length: 14; size: -
CDR3: CASSRTSGSGELFF; J: TRBJ2-2; V: TRBV5-1; length: 14; size: -
CDR3: CASSNPGGTDTQYF; J: TRBJ2-3; V: TRBV5-1; length: 14; size: -
CDR3: CASSEGTGLAYEQYF; J: TRBJ2-7; V: TRBV2; length: 15; size: -
CDR3: CASSTSGRNTGELFF; J: TRBJ2-2; V: TRBV4-1; length: 15; size: -
CDR3: CASSEPHPGGGTDTQYF; J: TRBJ2-3; V: TRBV2; length: 17; size: -
CDR3: CASRVGIGGSPLHF; J: TRBJ1-6; V: TRBV10-1; length: 14; size: -